The T cell receptor beta chain under discussion was sequenced for a study of cytomegalovirus exposure and HLA in healthy donors. The CDR3 runs 16 residues. The ends lost 0 bases at V and 1 base at J; junction bases unmatched: 3. CDR1 and CDR2 from the germline V gene are SGHNT and YYREEE (reference sequence). PCR amplification relied on 60 Vbeta primers (plus 13 Jbeta primers). Measured with immunoSEQ multiplex PCR; TCRdb has only the in-frame clones, and not every one. The data contain 190,000 or so clones, 75% to 85% of them seen just once; the ten biggest clones take up under 2%. Sequencing was done on a sample of PBMCs. The chain carries TRBV5-4 and TRBJ2-5, with 10 bases identical to TRBD2. The sequence was collected from a girl between 10 and 17 years old in good health and CMV-seropositive. CDR3 in DNA: TGTGCCAGCAGCTTGGGGGTAGCGGGGGGCCAAGAGACCCAGTACTTC. The encoded protein is CASSLGVAGGQETQYF.